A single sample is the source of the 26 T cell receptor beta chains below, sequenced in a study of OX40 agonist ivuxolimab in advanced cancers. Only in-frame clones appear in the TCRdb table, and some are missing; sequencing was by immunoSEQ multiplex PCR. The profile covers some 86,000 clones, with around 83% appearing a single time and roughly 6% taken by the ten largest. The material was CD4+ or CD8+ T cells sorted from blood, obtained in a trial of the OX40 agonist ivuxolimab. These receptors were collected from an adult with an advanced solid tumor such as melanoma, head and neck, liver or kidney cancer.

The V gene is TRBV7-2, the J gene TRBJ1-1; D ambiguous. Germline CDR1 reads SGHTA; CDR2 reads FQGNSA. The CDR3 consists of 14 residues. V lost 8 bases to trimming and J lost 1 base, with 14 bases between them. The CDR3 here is CASLFDRSNTEAFF. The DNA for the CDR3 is TGTGCCAGCCTCTTCGACCGATCGAACACTGAAGCTTTCTTT.

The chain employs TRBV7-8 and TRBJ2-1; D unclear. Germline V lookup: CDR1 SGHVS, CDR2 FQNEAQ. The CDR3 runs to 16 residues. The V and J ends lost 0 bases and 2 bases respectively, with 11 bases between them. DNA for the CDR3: TGTGCCAGCAGCTTAGCTGACTTCGCCGCCTACAATGAGCAGTTCTTC. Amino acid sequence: CASSLADFAAYNEQFF.

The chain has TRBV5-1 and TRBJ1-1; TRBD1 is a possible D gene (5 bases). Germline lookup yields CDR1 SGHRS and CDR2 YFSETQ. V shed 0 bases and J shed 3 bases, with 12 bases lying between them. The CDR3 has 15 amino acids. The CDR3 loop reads CASSLVGELYTEAFF. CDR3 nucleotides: TGCGCCAGCAGCTTGGTGGGGGAATTGTACACTGAAGCTTTCTTT.

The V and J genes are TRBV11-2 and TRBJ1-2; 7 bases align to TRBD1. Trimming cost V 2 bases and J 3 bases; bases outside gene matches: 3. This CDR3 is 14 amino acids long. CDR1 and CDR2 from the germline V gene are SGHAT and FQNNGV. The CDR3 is CASSLNRGDYGYTF. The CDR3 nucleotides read TGTGCCAGCAGCTTAAACAGGGGAGACTATGGCTACACCTTC. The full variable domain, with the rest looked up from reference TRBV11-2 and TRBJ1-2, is EAGVAQSPRYKIIEKRQSVAFWCNPISGHATLYWYQQILGQGPKLLIQFQNNGVVDDSQLPKDRFSAERLKGVDSTLKIQPAKLEDSAVYLCASSLNRGDYGYTFGSGTRLTVV.

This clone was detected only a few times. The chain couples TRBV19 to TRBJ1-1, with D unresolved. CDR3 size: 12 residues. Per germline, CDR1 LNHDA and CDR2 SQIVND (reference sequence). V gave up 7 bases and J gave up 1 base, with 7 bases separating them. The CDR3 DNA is TGTGCCAGTAAATACCAGAACACTGAAGCTTTCTTT. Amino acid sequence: CASKYQNTEAFF.

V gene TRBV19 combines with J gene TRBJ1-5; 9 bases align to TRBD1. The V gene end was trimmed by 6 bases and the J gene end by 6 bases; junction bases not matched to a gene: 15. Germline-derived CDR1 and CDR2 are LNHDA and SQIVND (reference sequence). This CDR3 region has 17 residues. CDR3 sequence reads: CASSFVGNRGPGQPQHF. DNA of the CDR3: TGTGCCAGTAGCTTCGTCGGCAACAGGGGGCCGGGTCAGCCCCAGCATTTT.

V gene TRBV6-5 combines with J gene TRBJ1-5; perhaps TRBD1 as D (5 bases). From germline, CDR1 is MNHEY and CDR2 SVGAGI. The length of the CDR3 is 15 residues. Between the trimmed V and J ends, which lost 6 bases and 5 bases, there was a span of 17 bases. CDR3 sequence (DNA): TGTGCCAGCAGATTACTGGACACCTTCGATCAGCCCCAGCATTTT. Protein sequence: CASRLLDTFDQPQHF.

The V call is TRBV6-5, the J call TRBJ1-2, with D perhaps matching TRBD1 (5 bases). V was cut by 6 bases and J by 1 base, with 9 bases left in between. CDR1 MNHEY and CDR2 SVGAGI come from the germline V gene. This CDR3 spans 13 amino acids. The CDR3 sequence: CASSRQSNYGYTF. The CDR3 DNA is TGTGCCAGCAGCCGACAGAGTAACTATGGCTACACCTTC.

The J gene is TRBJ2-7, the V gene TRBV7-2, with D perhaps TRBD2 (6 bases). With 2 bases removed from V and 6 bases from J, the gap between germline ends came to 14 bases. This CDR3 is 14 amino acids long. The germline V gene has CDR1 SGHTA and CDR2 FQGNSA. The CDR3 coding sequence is TGTGCCAGCAGCTTATTTCGGGAGCTCGGCGAGCAGTACTTC. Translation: CASSLFRELGEQYF.

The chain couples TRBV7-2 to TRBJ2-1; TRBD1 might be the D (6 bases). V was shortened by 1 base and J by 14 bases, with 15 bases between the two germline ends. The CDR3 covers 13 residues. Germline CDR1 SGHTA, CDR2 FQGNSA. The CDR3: CASSLGQERGKFF. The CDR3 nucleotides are TGTGCCAGCAGCTTAGGACAGGAACGAGGCAAGTTCTTC.

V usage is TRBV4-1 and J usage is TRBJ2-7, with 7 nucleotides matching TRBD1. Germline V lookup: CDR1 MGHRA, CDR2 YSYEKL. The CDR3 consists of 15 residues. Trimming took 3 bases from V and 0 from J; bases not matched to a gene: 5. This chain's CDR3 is CASSQEDRASYEQYF. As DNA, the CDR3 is TGCGCCAGCAGCCAGGAAGACAGGGCCTCCTACGAGCAGTACTTC.

In DNA, the CDR3 is TGTGCCAGCACTCACAGGGGACCGAACACCGGGGAGCTGTTTTTT. Protein product: CASTHRGPNTGELFF. The chain combines TRBV11-3 with TRBJ2-2; 7 bases align to TRBD1. With V trimmed by 7 bases and J by 0 bases, 5 bases remained unmatched. The germline gives CDR1 SGHNT, CDR2 YENEEA. This CDR3 contains 15 residues.

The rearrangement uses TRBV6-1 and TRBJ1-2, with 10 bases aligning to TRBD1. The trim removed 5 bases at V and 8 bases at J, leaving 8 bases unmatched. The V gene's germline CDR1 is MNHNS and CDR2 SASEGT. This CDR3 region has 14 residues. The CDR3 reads CASSPRQGALGYTF. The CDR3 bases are TGTGCCAGCAGTCCCCGACAGGGGGCTCTCGGCTACACCTTC.

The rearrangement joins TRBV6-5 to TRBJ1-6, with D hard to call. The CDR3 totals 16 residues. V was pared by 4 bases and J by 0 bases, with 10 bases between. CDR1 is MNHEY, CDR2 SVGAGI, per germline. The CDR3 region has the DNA TGTGCCAGCAGTTCCACACCGAGCTCCTATAATTCACCCCTCCACTTT. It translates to CASSSTPSSYNSPLHF.

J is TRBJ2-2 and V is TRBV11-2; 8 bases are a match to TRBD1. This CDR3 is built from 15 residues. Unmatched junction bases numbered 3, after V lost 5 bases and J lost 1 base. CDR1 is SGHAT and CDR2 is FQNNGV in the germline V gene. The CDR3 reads CASSRGQGNTGELFF. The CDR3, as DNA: TGTGCCAGCAGCCGCGGACAGGGGAACACCGGGGAGCTGTTTTTT.

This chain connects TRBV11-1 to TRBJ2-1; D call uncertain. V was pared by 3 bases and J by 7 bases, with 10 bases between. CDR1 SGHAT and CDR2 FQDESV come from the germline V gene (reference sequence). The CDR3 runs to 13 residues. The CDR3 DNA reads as TGTGCCAGCAGCTTGAATGTGAGGAATGAGCAGTTCTTC. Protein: CASSLNVRNEQFF.

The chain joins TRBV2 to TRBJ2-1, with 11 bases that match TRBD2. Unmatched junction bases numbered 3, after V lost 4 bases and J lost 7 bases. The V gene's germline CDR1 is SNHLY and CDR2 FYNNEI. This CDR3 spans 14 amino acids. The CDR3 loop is CASSGLAGFNEQFF. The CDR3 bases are TGTGCCAGCAGTGGACTAGCGGGGTTTAATGAGCAGTTCTTC.

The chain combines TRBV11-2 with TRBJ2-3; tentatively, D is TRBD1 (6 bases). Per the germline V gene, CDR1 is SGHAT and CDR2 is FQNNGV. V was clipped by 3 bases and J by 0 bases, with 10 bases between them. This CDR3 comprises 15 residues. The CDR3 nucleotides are TGTGCCAGCAGCTTCGGGACAACTAGCACAGATACGCAGTATTTT. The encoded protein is CASSFGTTSTDTQYF.

The CDR3 protein is CASSQHTSGAYNEQFF. CDR3 nucleotides: TGTGCCAGCAGCCAACACACTAGCGGGGCCTACAATGAGCAGTTCTTC. This chain links TRBV4-2 with TRBJ2-1; 10 bases are a match to TRBD2. CDR3 length: 16 amino acids. V was clipped by 2 bases and J by 2 bases; unmatched bases: 3. Germline assignment: CDR1 LGHNA and CDR2 YNFKEQ.

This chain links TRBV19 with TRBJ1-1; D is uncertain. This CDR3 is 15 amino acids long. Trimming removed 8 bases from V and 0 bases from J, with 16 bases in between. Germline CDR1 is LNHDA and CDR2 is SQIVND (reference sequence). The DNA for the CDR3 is TGTGCCAGTGGTCTAGGCCGAGCAATGAACACTGAAGCTTTCTTT. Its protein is CASGLGRAMNTEAFF.

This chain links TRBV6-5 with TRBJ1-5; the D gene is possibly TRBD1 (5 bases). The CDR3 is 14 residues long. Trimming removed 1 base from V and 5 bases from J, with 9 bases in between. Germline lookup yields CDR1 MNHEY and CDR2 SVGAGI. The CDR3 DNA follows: TGTGCCAGCAGTTACTTCCAGGGAGATCAGCCCCAGCATTTT. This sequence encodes CASSYFQGDQPQHF.

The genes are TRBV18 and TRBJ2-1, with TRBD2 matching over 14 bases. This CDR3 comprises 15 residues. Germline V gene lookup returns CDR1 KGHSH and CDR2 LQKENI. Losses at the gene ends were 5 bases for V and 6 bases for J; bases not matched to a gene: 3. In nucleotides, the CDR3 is TGTGCCAGCTCATGGACTAGCGGGGGGTTCAATGAGCAGTTCTTC. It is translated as CASSWTSGGFNEQFF.

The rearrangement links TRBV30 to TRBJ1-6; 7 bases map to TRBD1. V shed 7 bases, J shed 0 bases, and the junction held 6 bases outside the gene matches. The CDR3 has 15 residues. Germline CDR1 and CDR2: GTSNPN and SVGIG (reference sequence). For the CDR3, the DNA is TGTGCCTCCCGACAGGGTAGCTCCTATAATTCACCCCTCCACTTT. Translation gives CASRQGSSYNSPLHF.

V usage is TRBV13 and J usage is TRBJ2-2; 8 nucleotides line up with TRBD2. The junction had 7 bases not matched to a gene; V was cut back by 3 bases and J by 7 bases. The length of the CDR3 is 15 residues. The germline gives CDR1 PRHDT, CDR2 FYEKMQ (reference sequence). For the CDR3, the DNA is TGTGCCAGCAGCTTCCGCCTAGCGGGCGTCGGGGAGCTGTTTTTT. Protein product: CASSFRLAGVGELFF.

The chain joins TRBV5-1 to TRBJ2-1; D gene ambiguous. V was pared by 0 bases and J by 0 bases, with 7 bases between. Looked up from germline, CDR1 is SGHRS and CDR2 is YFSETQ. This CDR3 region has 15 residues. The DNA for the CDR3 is TGCGCCAGCAGCTTGGAAGGAAACTCCTACAATGAGCAGTTCTTC. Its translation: CASSLEGNSYNEQFF. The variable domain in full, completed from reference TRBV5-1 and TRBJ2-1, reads KAGVTQTPRYLIKTRGQQVTLSCSPISGHRSVSWYQQTPGQGLQFLFEYFSETQRNKGNFPGRFSGRQFSNSRSEMNVSTLELGDSALYLCASSLEGNSYNEQFFGPGTRLTVL.

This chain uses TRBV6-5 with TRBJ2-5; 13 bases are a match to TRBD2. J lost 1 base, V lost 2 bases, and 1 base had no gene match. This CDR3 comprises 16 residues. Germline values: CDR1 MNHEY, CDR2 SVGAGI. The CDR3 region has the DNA TGTGCCAGCAGTTACAGGACTAGCGGGGGCCAAGAGACCCAGTACTTC. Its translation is CASSYRTSGGQETQYF.